This is a list of T cell receptor beta chains from one sample in a study of beta chain features in type 1 diabetes. This table comes from immunoSEQ multiplex PCR, and its TCRdb copy is limited to in-frame clones, with some not included. The sample yields hundreds of thousands of clones, approximately 70% seen once. Sequencing was carried out using naive CD4+ T cells from blood. The source is a man aged 25-40 years in good health. Both conserved end residues are part of each CDR3.

v_call cdr3_aa
TRBV9 CASSTSGGPEIVTQYF
TRBV4-1 CASSQGQDYGYTF
TRBV7-9 CASSRGQVETQYF
TRBV7-2 CASSFDAVFTDTQYF
TRBV30 CAWSARFEAFF
TRBV15 CATSTAGQGDTGELFF
TRBV15 CATSRGLAGGPRFTDTQYF
TRBV7-2 CASSLPWGFHEQYF
TRBV11-2 CASGVGANVLTF
TRBV30 CAWRVRISYNSPLHF
TRBV20-1 CSAPKGIGYTF
TRBV7-2 CARSSGRAGGQDTQYF
TRBV10-3 CAISVSGTRYHEQYF
TRBV30 CAWSEGHRIGPQHF
TRBV30 CAWSRGMNTEAFF
TRBV18 CASSQGEETQYF
TRBV18 CASSPDPGYGYTF
TRBV30 CAWSVGQLDQPQHF
TRBV30 CAWSSLPTDTQYF
TRBV5-1 CASSFQLRTPGQGVENEQFF
TRBV30 CAWRVTGGALHTIYF
TRBV30 CAWSLALSEQYF
TRBV9 CASSVSTTSTDTQYF
TRBV10-3 CATLTLKDTGELFF
TRBV25-1 CASSEGRLGYGYTF
TRBV30 CAWSPGEEAFF
TRBV30 CAWSDWTSGGSSYNEQFF
TRBV15 CATSRDVISTDTQYF
TRBV23-1 CASIHRSNQPQHF
TRBV28 CASSFGSQGYEQYF
TRBV19 CASSKNPGQGYEQYF
TRBV30 CAWSVKADYGYTF
TRBV30 CAWMNPGSETQYF
TRBV4-3 CASSQLSLAGSTDTQYF
TRBV13 CASSFGGNTIYF
TRBV5-1 CASSLEGLRETQYF
TRBV18 CASSPNTADTQYF